This T cell receptor beta chain was sequenced in a study of radiotherapy plus CTLA-4 blockade in lung cancer. The assay was immunoSEQ multiplex PCR, and TCRdb's table has in-frame clones only and misses some. The sample has roughly 45,000 clones; almost 65% are singletons. The V and J ends lost 7 bases and 0 bases respectively, with 20 bases between them. Germline CDR1 MNHEY, CDR2 SMNVEV (reference sequence). The CDR3 sequence is 17 residues long. This clone has more than one count but fewer than ten. The gene calls are TRBV27 and TRBJ2-3; D might be TRBD2 (7 bases). This TCR was sampled from a human donor with non-small cell lung cancer who had a partial response to radiotherapy plus ipilimumab. Sequences were derived from peripheral blood, sampled from a patient treated with radiotherapy plus ipilimumab. The CDR3 here is CASTYLVGGGSTDTQYF. CDR3 coding DNA: TGTGCCAGCACCTACCTAGTAGGGGGGGGGAGCACAGATACGCAGTATTTT.